These 31 T cell receptor beta chains were sequenced from one sample in a study of T cell responses to AZD1222 COVID-19 vaccine. Repertoires were generated with immunoSEQ multiplex PCR, while TCRdb's copy carries only in-frame clones and drops some. In the table there are 95,000 to 150,000 clones, around 89% of which are singletons. Sample: peripheral blood, taken on day 0 of MenACWY control vaccination. The source is an adult in good health.

The V gene is TRBV7-3, the J gene TRBJ1-1; D is undetermined. CDR1 and CDR2 from the germline V gene are SGHTA and FQGTGA. The CDR3 runs to 13 residues. Trimming left V 1 base short and J 9 bases short, with 12 bases between. The CDR3 here is CASSLISLSQAFF. The DNA of the CDR3 is TGTGCCAGCAGCTTAATATCGTTGTCTCAAGCTTTCTTT.

The rearrangement joins TRBV9 to TRBJ2-3, with D perhaps TRBD2 (7 bases). Trimming shortened V by 4 bases and J by 3 bases, and 15 bases separated the two germline ends. CDR1 is SGDLS, CDR2 YYNGEE, per germline. The CDR3 is 15 residues long. For the CDR3, the DNA is TGTGCCAGCAGCTTACAGGGAGGGAGAACAGATACGCAGTATTTT. Its translation: CASSLQGGRTDTQYF.

This clone was recorded only once. The chain joins TRBV28 to TRBJ1-2; D uncertain. V was shortened by 2 bases and J by 1 base, with 8 bases between the two germline ends. Germline loops: CDR1 MDHEN, CDR2 SYDVKM. The CDR3 sequence is 14 residues long. The DNA of the CDR3 is TGTGCCAGCAGTTTAGGGGAATTTAACTATGGCTACACCTTC. It yields the protein CASSLGEFNYGYTF.

The chain recombines TRBV7-3 with TRBJ2-7, with D perhaps TRBD1 or TRBD2 (5 bases each). This CDR3 is 15 amino acids long. CDR1 and CDR2 (germline): SGHTA, FQGTGA. V dropped 6 bases and J dropped 3 bases, with 18 bases sitting between them. The CDR3 DNA follows: TGTGCCAGCAGTCGTCCGGGACGATTGCGCTACGAGCAGTACTTC. As protein: CASSRPGRLRYEQYF.

The rearrangement joins TRBV21-1 to TRBJ1-1. TRBV21-1 is a pseudogene segment. This CDR3 has 14 residues. This CDR3 is CASSFGPENTEAFF. The CDR3 DNA follows: TGTGCCAGCAGTTTCGGTCCCGAGAACACTGAAGCTTTCTTT.

This chain uses TRBV9 with TRBJ2-2; no clear D gene. The CDR3 extends over 15 amino acids. V was clipped by 0 bases and J by 5 bases, with 11 bases between them. Per the germline V gene, CDR1 is SGDLS and CDR2 is YYNGEE. The CDR3 here is CASSVGTLETGELFF. The CDR3 DNA sequence: TGTGCCAGCAGCGTAGGCACCCTTGAAACCGGGGAGCTGTTTTTT.

The J gene is TRBJ1-5, the V gene TRBV6-6; D remains unclear. CDR1 and CDR2 (germline): MNHNY, SVGAGI (reference sequence). V shed 8 bases and J shed 4 bases, with 12 bases lying between them. The CDR3 runs to 13 residues. The CDR3 loop is CASLPTGNQPQHF. The DNA of the CDR3 is TGTGCCAGCCTACCGACGGGGAATCAGCCCCAGCATTTT.

The chain links TRBV4-1 to TRBJ2-7; D is perhaps TRBD1 or TRBD2 (5 bases each). This CDR3 is 15 amino acids long. V was shortened by 3 bases and J by 0 bases, with 12 bases between the two germline ends. Germline lookup yields CDR1 MGHRA and CDR2 YSYEKL. The CDR3 sequence is CASSQGRGLSYEQYF. The CDR3 nucleotides are TGCGCCAGCAGCCAGGGACGGGGCCTCTCCTACGAGCAGTACTTC.

The chain carries TRBV9 and TRBJ1-1, with D maybe TRBD1 (6 bases). The germline gives CDR1 SGDLS, CDR2 YYNGEE. The CDR3 is made up of 14 amino acids. Trimming removed 6 bases at V and 1 base at J, with 13 bases between. The CDR3: CASTLTGSNTEAFF. Written as DNA, the CDR3 is TGTGCCAGCACCCTGACAGGATCGAACACTGAAGCTTTCTTT.

The genes are TRBV19 and TRBJ2-1; D is unresolved. This CDR3 has 11 residues. V was cut by 3 bases and J by 7 bases, with 4 bases left in between. The germline V gene has CDR1 LNHDA and CDR2 SQIVND (reference sequence). Here the CDR3 DNA reads TGTGCCAGTAGTATTAGTAATGAGCAGTTCTTC. Its translation is CASSISNEQFF.

The V gene is TRBV4-2, the J gene TRBJ1-5; possible D gene TRBD1, 6 bases. Germline CDR1 and CDR2: LGHNA and YNFKEQ. V lost 2 bases, J lost 6 bases, and 17 bases lay in between. The CDR3 spans 16 residues. DNA of the CDR3: TGTGCCAGCAGCCAACGATTACAGGGAGGGGGTCAGCCCCAGCATTTT. Its translation is CASSQRLQGGGQPQHF.

V is TRBV7-9 and J is TRBJ1-5; D not certain. The CDR3 has 15 residues. V lost 1 base, J lost 8 bases, and 15 bases lay in between. Germline-derived CDR1 and CDR2 are SEHNR and FQNEAQ (reference sequence). Written as DNA, the CDR3 is TGTGCCAGCAGCTTAGGCGGCACGTTAGGGAAGCCCCAGCATTTT. This codes for CASSLGGTLGKPQHF.

The chain uses TRBV7-9 and TRBJ2-7, with 14 bases identical to TRBD2. Trimming at V came to 4 bases and at J to 4 bases, leaving 12 bases not matched to a gene. CDR3 length: 18 residues. The germline V gene encodes CDR1 SEHNR and CDR2 FQNEAQ (reference sequence). The CDR3 here is CASSSSGLAGEWGYEQYF. The CDR3 DNA sequence: TGTGCCAGCAGCTCCTCGGGACTAGCGGGAGAATGGGGTTACGAGCAGTACTTC. Full variable domain (rest looked up from reference TRBV7-9 and TRBJ2-7): DTGVSQNPRHKITKRGQNVTFRCDPISEHNRLYWYRQTLGQGPEFLTYFQNEAQLEKSRLLSDRFSAERPKGSFSTLEIQRTEQGDSAMYLCASSSSGLAGEWGYEQYFGPGTRLTVT.

The V call is TRBV20-1, the J call TRBJ2-7, with D tentatively TRBD1 or TRBD2 (5 bases each). The V gene's germline CDR1 is DFQATT and CDR2 SNEGSKA (reference sequence). The V end was cut by 3 bases, the J end by 2 bases, with 17 bases between. There are 15 residues in the CDR3. In DNA form, the CDR3 reads TGCAGTGCTAGTCCGTACCGGGACGCAGCCTACGAGCAGTACTTC. It codes for CSASPYRDAAYEQYF.

The chain uses TRBV6-1 and TRBJ2-2; TRBD1 is a possible D gene (7 bases). Germline assignment: CDR1 MNHNS and CDR2 SASEGT. The length of the CDR3 is 16 residues. Trimming cost V 0 bases and J 3 bases, with 11 bases left between them. CDR3 residues: CASSEAGGTDTGELFF. The CDR3 region has the DNA TGTGCCAGCAGTGAAGCCGGCGGGACAGACACCGGGGAGCTGTTTTTT.

The V gene is TRBV6-4, the J gene TRBJ2-3; no definite D call. Deletions cut 2 bases from V and 3 bases from J, with 6 bases between. Germline CDR1 and CDR2: MRHNA and SNTAGT. The CDR3 is 13 residues long. The CDR3 here is CASSDQATDTQYF. CDR3 DNA: TGTGCCAGCAGTGACCAAGCAACAGATACGCAGTATTTT.

The rearrangement uses TRBV11-1 and TRBJ2-7; D uncertain. Trimming cost V 1 base and J 5 bases, with 9 bases left between them. The germline V gene has CDR1 SGHAT and CDR2 FQDESV (reference sequence). CDR3 size: 13 residues. CDR3 sequence reads: CASSLGSLNEQYF. CDR3 nucleotides: TGTGCCAGCAGCTTAGGGAGTTTGAACGAGCAGTACTTC.

The DNA of the CDR3 is TGCGCCAGCAGCCTAACGGGGCCCAACACTGAAGCTTTCTTT. Protein sequence: CASSLTGPNTEAFF. The V and J genes are TRBV4-3 and TRBJ1-1; possible D gene TRBD1, 5 bases. The CDR3 runs 14 residues. CDR1 LGHNA and CDR2 YSLEER come from the germline V gene. Trimming took off 4 bases at V and 2 bases at J, with 11 bases between the two ends.

This sequence joins TRBV11-2 and TRBJ1-1, with D possibly matching TRBD1 (5 bases). Germline V gives CDR1 SGHAT, CDR2 FQNNGV. Between the trimmed V and J ends, which lost 2 bases and 6 bases, there was a span of 10 bases. The CDR3 has 13 amino acids. CDR3 DNA: TGTGCCAGCAGCTTATCCCGGGGCCCTGAAGCTTTCTTT. It is translated as CASSLSRGPEAFF.

The chain combines TRBV5-6 with TRBJ2-3, with D maybe TRBD2 (6 bases). CDR1 is SGHDT, CDR2 YYEEEE, per germline. Trimming left V 4 bases short and J 2 bases short, with 11 bases between. The CDR3 covers 14 residues. This chain's CDR3 is CASSLGGYTDTQYF. The CDR3 DNA reads TGTGCCAGCAGCCTCGGGGGATACACAGATACGCAGTATTTT.

This rearrangement joins TRBV12-3 or TRBV12-4 to TRBJ1-1, with D possibly TRBD1 on 6 matching bases. The CDR3 covers 13 residues. The germline V and J ends were trimmed by 0 bases and 4 bases, with 6 bases remaining between them. The CDR3 region has the DNA TGTGCCAGCAGTTTAGCACAGGGCACTGAAGCTTTCTTT. Protein sequence: CASSLAQGTEAFF.

The CDR3 spells CASSEWRASTGELFF. In DNA form, the CDR3 reads TGTGCCAGCAGTGAATGGAGGGCAAGCACCGGGGAGCTGTTTTTT. The chain recombines TRBV6-1 with TRBJ2-2; a weak D match, TRBD2 (6 bases). Trimming took off 2 bases at V and 4 bases at J, with 11 bases between the two ends. Germline CDR1 and CDR2: MNHNS and SASEGT. The CDR3 sequence is 15 residues long.

The chain is built from TRBV5-1 and TRBJ2-3; TRBD2 matches at 9 bases. This CDR3 comprises 18 residues. V lost 4 bases to trimming and J lost 6 bases; unmatched junction nucleotides: 18. The germline CDR1 and CDR2 sequences are SGHRS and YFSETQ. CDR3 coding DNA: TGCGCCAGCAGCGCCCGGCGGGGGCTAGCGGGACTTTCCGATACGCAGTATTTT. Residues: CASSARRGLAGLSDTQYF.

The gene calls are TRBV6-2 or TRBV6-3 and TRBJ1-1; D gene unclear. The CDR3 length is 15 residues. Germline V CDR1 and CDR2: MNHEY, SVGEGT. The ends were cut back, 2 bases at V and 3 bases at J, with 13 bases in the middle. CDR3 region: CASSYRVFRDTEAFF. In DNA, the CDR3 is TGTGCCAGCAGTTACCGAGTTTTTCGCGACACTGAAGCTTTCTTT.

The chain carries TRBV7-2 and TRBJ2-1; TRBD2 might be the D (6 bases). Trimming left V 5 bases short and J 1 base short, with 12 bases between. CDR3 length: 15 residues. Germline lookup yields CDR1 SGHTA and CDR2 FQGNSA. The CDR3 sequence: CASSLSGTSYNEQFF. The DNA of the CDR3 is TGTGCCAGCAGCCTTAGCGGCACTTCCTACAATGAGCAGTTCTTC.

A single count supports this clone. The CDR3 DNA sequence: TGTGCCAGCAGCTTATTGACTAGCGGGTCCTACAATGAGCAGTTCTTC. It specifies CASSLLTSGSYNEQFF. The rearrangement joins TRBV7-2 to TRBJ2-1; the match to TRBD2 covers 10 bases. Germline V gene sequence: CDR1 SGHTA, CDR2 FQGNSA. After removal of 2 bases from V and 1 base from J, the junction contained 2 bases not matched to a gene. CDR3 length: 16 amino acids.

This clone appeared once. The chain employs TRBV5-1 and TRBJ2-2, with 11 positions matching TRBD1. With V trimmed by 3 bases and J by 5 bases, 3 bases remained unmatched. This CDR3 has 15 residues. Germline CDR1 and CDR2: SGHRS and YFSETQ. CDR3 in amino acids: CASSSGTGGTGELFF. The CDR3 DNA is TGCGCCAGCAGCTCCGGGACAGGGGGGACCGGGGAGCTGTTTTTT.

This clone has only a few counts. V and J are TRBV6-2 or TRBV6-3 and TRBJ2-7; TRBD2 is a possible D gene (6 bases). This CDR3 comprises 15 residues. In germline, CDR1 is MNHEY, CDR2 SVGEGT. Trimming left V 3 bases short and J 3 bases short, with 15 bases between. The CDR3: CASSYSEGAYYEQYF. DNA of the CDR3: TGTGCCAGCAGTTATTCGGAGGGAGCCTACTACGAGCAGTACTTC.

The chain uses TRBV6-5 and TRBJ1-4; unclear D gene. CDR3 length: 16 amino acids. V lost 0 bases and J 0 bases, leaving 8 bases between the germline ends. The V gene's germline CDR1 is MNHEY and CDR2 SVGAGI. CDR3 sequence (DNA): TGTGCCAGCAGTTACTCTTTCCTCGCAACTAATGAAAAACTGTTTTTT. Its protein is CASSYSFLATNEKLFF.

There are a few counts of this clone. The chain is built from TRBV29-1 and TRBJ2-1, with D unresolved. The CDR3 is 12 residues long. In germline, CDR1 is SQVTM, CDR2 ANQGSEA. Trimming stripped 3 bases from V and 8 bases from J, with 11 bases between. The CDR3 is CSVDIFRDEQFF. In DNA form, the CDR3 reads TGCAGCGTTGACATATTTCGGGATGAGCAGTTCTTC.

The chain couples TRBV7-9 to TRBJ2-7; no clear D. The CDR3 has 15 amino acids. With 0 bases removed from V and 0 bases from J, the gap between germline ends came to 9 bases. Per the germline V gene, CDR1 is SEHNR and CDR2 is FQNEAQ (reference sequence). The CDR3 loop is CASSLAASPSYEQYF. The CDR3 DNA sequence: TGTGCCAGCAGCTTAGCAGCCAGCCCCTCCTACGAGCAGTACTTC.